Following are 5 T cell receptor beta chains from one sample sequenced in a study of control samples from healthy donors and cancer patients. Sequencing used immunoSEQ multiplex PCR; TCRdb keeps in-frame clones, though not all of them. This table holds 98,000 or so clones, about 79% found once. Material: blood. The source of these receptors is a woman aged 25 to 39 in good health.

The gene calls are TRBV20-1 and TRBJ1-1; D gene unclear. CDR3 length: 11 residues. V gave up 4 bases and J gave up 5 bases, with 8 bases separating them. In germline, CDR1 is DFQATT, CDR2 SNEGSKA (reference sequence). The CDR3 sequence is CSAKGGTEAFF. In DNA form, the CDR3 reads TGCAGTGCTAAGGGAGGGACTGAAGCTTTCTTT.

This clone turned up a few times. This chain connects TRBV11-2 to TRBJ1-1, with 7 nucleotides matching TRBD1. The germline gives CDR1 SGHAT, CDR2 FQNNGV. J was trimmed by 4 bases and V by 5 bases; bases with no gene match: 7. This CDR3 spans 14 amino acids. The CDR3 nucleotides read TGTGCCAGCAGCCGAACCCCAGGGGGCACTGAAGCTTTCTTT. Its translation is CASSRTPGGTEAFF.

The chain employs TRBV3-1 (or the pseudogene TRBV3-2) and TRBJ2-2; TRBD1 aligns across 10 bases. CDR1 and CDR2 (germline): LGHDT, YNNKEL (reference sequence). This CDR3 is built from 16 residues. Germline trimming cut 6 bases from V and 4 bases from J; bases unmatched to any gene: 8. This CDR3 is CASRRDRGVFTGELFF. CDR3 DNA sequence: TGTGCCAGCAGAAGGGACAGGGGAGTGTTCACCGGGGAGCTGTTTTTT.

The V and J genes are TRBV3-1 (or the pseudogene TRBV3-2) and TRBJ1-1; TRBD1 agrees at 7 bases. V shed 5 bases and J 4 bases; nucleotides not matched to a gene: 7. The germline CDR1 and CDR2 sequences are LGHDT and YNNKEL (reference sequence). This CDR3 region has 14 residues. CDR3 in amino acids: CASSYRGSGTEAFF. The DNA for the CDR3 is TGTGCCAGCAGCTACAGGGGTTCAGGCACTGAAGCTTTCTTT.

This rearrangement joins TRBV5-4 to TRBJ2-6; 7 nucleotides align to TRBD1. The CDR3 has 19 residues. V gave up 5 bases and J gave up 0 bases; unmatched junction bases: 14. Germline values: CDR1 SGHNT, CDR2 YYREEE (reference sequence). Here the CDR3 DNA reads TGTGCCAGCAGGTACACGGCTTGGTCAGGGGGCTCTGGGGCCAACGTCCTGACTTTC. The encoded protein is CASRYTAWSGGSGANVLTF.